Following are 14 T cell receptor beta chains from one sample sequenced in a study of OX40 agonist ivuxolimab in advanced cancers. Clones were read by immunoSEQ multiplex PCR, and TCRdb kept only the in-frame ones, dropping some. Of 40,000 to 55,000 clones listed, roughly 82% were seen once; the top ten hold around 2.1%. Sequencing was performed on CD4+ or CD8+ T cells sorted from blood, taken in a trial of the OX40 agonist ivuxolimab. All receptors derive from an adult with an advanced solid tumor such as melanoma, head and neck, liver or kidney cancer.

The chain is built from TRBV27 and TRBJ1-5, with 11 bases fitting TRBD1. V was pared by 6 bases and J by 6 bases, with 13 bases of the junction left unmatched. Germline assignment: CDR1 MNHEY and CDR2 SMNVEV (reference sequence). This CDR3 region has 17 residues. CDR3 loop: CASSQWTGTGGGQPQHF. The CDR3 nucleotides read TGTGCCAGCAGCCAATGGACCGGGACAGGGGGGGGTCAGCCCCAGCATTTT.

The V and J genes are TRBV9 and TRBJ1-6; D is unclear. V shed 0 bases and J shed 10 bases, with 14 bases lying between them. CDR3 length: 15 amino acids. Germline CDR1 SGDLS, CDR2 YYNGEE. In DNA form, the CDR3 reads TGTGCCAGCAGCGTAGCTGCAGGTACTGGGTCACCCCTCCACTTT. This translates into CASSVAAGTGSPLHF.

The V gene is TRBV30, the J gene TRBJ2-5; tentative D call: TRBD1 (5 bases). V was clipped by 2 bases and J by 3 bases, with 10 bases between them. This CDR3 is 13 amino acids long. Germline V lookup: CDR1 GTSNPN, CDR2 SVGIG (reference sequence). CDR3 protein: CAWSRDSKETQYF. CDR3 nucleotide sequence: TGTGCCTGGAGTAGAGACAGTAAAGAGACCCAGTACTTC.

This chain links TRBV5-6 with TRBJ2-4; possibly TRBD1 or TRBD2 for D (6 bases each). Germline V gene sequence: CDR1 SGHDT, CDR2 YYEEEE. The CDR3 has 18 residues. Between the trimmed V and J ends, which lost 4 bases and 0 bases, there was a span of 20 bases. The CDR3: CASSPEGQGRLAKNIQYF. CDR3 nucleotide sequence: TGTGCCAGCAGCCCGGAGGGTCAGGGGCGACTAGCCAAAAACATTCAGTACTTC.

This chain joins TRBV19 and TRBJ2-3; 14 nucleotides align to TRBD2. Germline CDR1 reads LNHDA; CDR2 reads SQIVND (reference sequence). The V segment lost 4 bases and the J segment 5 bases; nucleotides outside the gene matches: 11. The CDR3 covers 18 residues. The CDR3 loop reads CASSTLRTSGRRQDTQYF. The CDR3 DNA reads TGTGCCAGTAGTACGCTACGGACTAGCGGGAGGCGGCAAGATACGCAGTATTTT.

This clone was picked up a small number of times. The gene calls are TRBV10-2 and TRBJ2-7; D uncertain. This CDR3 spans 13 amino acids. Trimming pared 4 bases from V and 3 bases from J, leaving 10 bases between. In germline, CDR1 is WSHSY, CDR2 SAAADI. This CDR3 reads CASSVAEYYEQYF. In DNA, the CDR3 is TGCGCCAGCAGTGTGGCGGAATACTACGAGCAGTACTTC.

CDR3 protein: CASSSGARGYTF. The DNA for the CDR3 is TGTGCCAGCAGCTCGGGGGCTCGGGGCTACACCTTC. The chain is built from TRBV7-9 and TRBJ1-2, with D perhaps matching TRBD1 (6 bases). Trimming shortened V by 4 bases and J by 8 bases, and 11 bases separated the two germline ends. Germline values: CDR1 SEHNR, CDR2 FQNEAQ (reference sequence). There are 12 residues in the CDR3.

This clone occurred once. This chain uses TRBV15 with TRBJ2-7, with 7 bases fitting TRBD2. Trimming cost V 5 bases and J 5 bases; bases outside gene matches: 9. The CDR3 spans 14 residues. Germline assignment: CDR1 LNHNV and CDR2 YYDKDF (reference sequence). The CDR3 protein is CATSGRGSKDEQYF. The CDR3 coding sequence is TGTGCCACCAGCGGGAGGGGAAGTAAGGACGAGCAGTACTTC.

V usage is TRBV7-3 and J usage is TRBJ1-5; D is unclear. The CDR3 consists of 13 residues. Germline V gene data show CDR1 as SGHTA and CDR2 as FQGTGA. Trimming stripped 4 bases from V and 8 bases from J, with 12 bases between. The CDR3 is CASSSQAQEPQHF. The CDR3 nucleotides read TGTGCCAGCAGCTCCCAAGCCCAGGAGCCCCAGCATTTT. Looking up the rest from reference TRBV7-3 and TRBJ1-5 gives the full variable domain: GAGVSQTPSNKVTEKGKYVELRCDPISGHTALYWYRQSLGQGPEFLIYFQGTGAADDSGLPNDRFFAVRPEGSVSTLKIQRTERGDSAVYLCASSSQAQEPQHFGDGTRLSIL.

This clone appeared a few times. The chain uses TRBV7-2 and TRBJ2-1; tentatively, D is TRBD2 (6 bases). The length of the CDR3 is 14 residues. V lost 3 bases and J lost 5, with 11 bases in between. CDR1 is SGHTA and CDR2 is FQGNSA in the germline V gene. The CDR3 nucleotides are TGTGCCAGCAGCTTTGTAGCGGCGAACAATGAGCAGTTCTTC. Its translation is CASSFVAANNEQFF.

This clone was detected only a few times. The rearrangement uses TRBV28 and TRBJ1-1; maybe TRBD1 (5 bases). The V gene lost 6 bases and the J gene lost 4 bases, with 15 bases spanning the gap. CDR1 is MDHEN and CDR2 is SYDVKM in the germline V gene. CDR3 length: 14 amino acids. The CDR3 DNA follows: TGTGCCAGCAGCCGGACAAGCCTGGGCACTGAAGCTTTCTTT. Its protein is CASSRTSLGTEAFF.

This chain connects TRBV29-1 to TRBJ2-3; TRBD2 is a possible D gene (6 bases). Germline assignment: CDR1 SQVTM and CDR2 ANQGSEA. V lost 7 bases and J lost 1, with 24 bases in between. This CDR3 comprises 17 residues. The CDR3 coding sequence is TGCAGCGCTGGGACTCGCGCACCAAAGAATCGCACAGATACGCAGTATTTT. Its translation: CSAGTRAPKNRTDTQYF.

The chain links TRBV28 to TRBJ1-3, with a tentative D call TRBD1 (6 bases). Trimming left V 7 bases short and J 0 bases short, with 10 bases between. The CDR3 loop spans 14 amino acids. Per germline, CDR1 MDHEN and CDR2 SYDVKM. The CDR3 sequence: CASTDSISGNTIYF. The DNA for the CDR3 is TGTGCCAGCACGGACAGCATCTCTGGAAACACCATATATTTT. Full variable domain (remainder filled in from reference TRBV28 and TRBJ1-3): DVKVTQSSRYLVKRTGEKVFLECVQDMDHENMFWYRQDPGLGLRLIYFSYDVKMKEKGDIPEGYSVSREKKERFSLILESASTNQTSMYLCASTDSISGNTIYFGEGSWLTVV.

The chain couples TRBV18 to TRBJ2-5; D might be TRBD1 (5 bases). This CDR3 contains 15 residues. Germline CDR1 is KGHSH and CDR2 is LQKENI. The germline V and J ends were trimmed by 1 base and 3 bases, with 12 bases remaining between them. CDR3 DNA sequence: TGTGCCAGCTCACCACAGGGGCTGCGCGAAGAGACCCAGTACTTC. Amino acids: CASSPQGLREETQYF.